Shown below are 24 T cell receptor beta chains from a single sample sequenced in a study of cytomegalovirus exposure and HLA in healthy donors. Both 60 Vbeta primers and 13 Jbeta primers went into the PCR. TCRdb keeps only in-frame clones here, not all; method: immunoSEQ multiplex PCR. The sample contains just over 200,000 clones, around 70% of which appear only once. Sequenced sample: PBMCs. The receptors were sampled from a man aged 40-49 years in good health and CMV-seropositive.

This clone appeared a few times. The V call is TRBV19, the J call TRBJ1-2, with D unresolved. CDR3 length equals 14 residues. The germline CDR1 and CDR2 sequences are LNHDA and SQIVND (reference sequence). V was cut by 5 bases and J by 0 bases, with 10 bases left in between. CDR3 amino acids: CASSEQLSNYGYTF. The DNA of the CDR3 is TGTGCCAGTAGTGAACAGTTGTCTAACTATGGCTACACCTTC.

The CDR3 protein is CASSLSESYPFF. In DNA form, the CDR3 reads TGTGCCAGCAGCTTAAGTGAGAGCTACCCGTTCTTC. This chain links TRBV7-8 with TRBJ2-1; D remains ambiguous. V was shortened by 2 bases and J by 15 bases, with 14 bases between the two germline ends. The CDR3 runs 12 residues. The germline V gene encodes CDR1 SGHVS and CDR2 FQNEAQ.

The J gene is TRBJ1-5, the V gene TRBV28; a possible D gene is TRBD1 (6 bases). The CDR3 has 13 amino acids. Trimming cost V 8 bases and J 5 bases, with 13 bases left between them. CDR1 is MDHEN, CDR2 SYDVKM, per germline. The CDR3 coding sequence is TGTGCCAGCCTACAGGGAGTATATCAGCCCCAGCATTTT. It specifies CASLQGVYQPQHF.

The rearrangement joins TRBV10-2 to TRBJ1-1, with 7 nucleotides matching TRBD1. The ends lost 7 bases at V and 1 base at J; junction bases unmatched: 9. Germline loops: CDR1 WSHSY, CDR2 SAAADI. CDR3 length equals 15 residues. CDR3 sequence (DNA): TGCGCCAGCATTTCAACAGGGGTGGGGAACACTGAAGCTTTCTTT. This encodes CASISTGVGNTEAFF.

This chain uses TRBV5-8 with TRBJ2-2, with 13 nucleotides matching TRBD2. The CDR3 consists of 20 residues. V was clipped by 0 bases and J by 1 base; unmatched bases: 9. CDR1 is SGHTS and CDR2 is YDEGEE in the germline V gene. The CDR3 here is CASSLAVGLAGFGNTGELFF. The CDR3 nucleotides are TGTGCCAGCAGCTTGGCCGTGGGACTAGCGGGGTTCGGGAACACCGGGGAGCTGTTTTTT.

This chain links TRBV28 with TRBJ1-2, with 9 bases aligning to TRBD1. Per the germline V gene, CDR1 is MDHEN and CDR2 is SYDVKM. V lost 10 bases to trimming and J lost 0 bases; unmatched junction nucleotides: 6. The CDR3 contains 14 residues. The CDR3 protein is CATPRQGANYGYTF. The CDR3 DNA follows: TGTGCCACGCCTCGACAGGGGGCTAACTATGGCTACACCTTC.

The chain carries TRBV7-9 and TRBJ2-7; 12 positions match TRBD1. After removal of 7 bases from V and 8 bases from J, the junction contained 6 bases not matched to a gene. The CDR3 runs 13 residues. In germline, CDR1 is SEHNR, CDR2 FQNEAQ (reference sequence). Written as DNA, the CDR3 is TGTGCCAGCACGGGACAGGGGGCTCTGAAGCAGTACTTC. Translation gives CASTGQGALKQYF.

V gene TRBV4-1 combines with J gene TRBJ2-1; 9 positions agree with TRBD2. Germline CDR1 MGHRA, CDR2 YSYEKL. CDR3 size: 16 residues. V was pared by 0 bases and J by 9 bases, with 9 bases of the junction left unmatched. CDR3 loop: CASSQERTSANLEQFF. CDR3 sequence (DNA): TGCGCCAGCAGCCAAGAACGGACTAGCGCCAACCTTGAGCAGTTCTTC.

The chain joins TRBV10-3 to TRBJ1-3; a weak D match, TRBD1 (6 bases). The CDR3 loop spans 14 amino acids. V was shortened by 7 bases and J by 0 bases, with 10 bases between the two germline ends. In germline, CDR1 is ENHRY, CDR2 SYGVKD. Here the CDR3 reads CAITEGVSGNTIYF. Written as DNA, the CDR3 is TGTGCCATCACCGAGGGGGTCTCTGGAAACACCATATATTTT.

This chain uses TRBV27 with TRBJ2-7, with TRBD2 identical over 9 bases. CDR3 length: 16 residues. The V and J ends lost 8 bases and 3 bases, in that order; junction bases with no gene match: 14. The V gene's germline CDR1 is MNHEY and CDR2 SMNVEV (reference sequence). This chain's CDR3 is CASGYPIGTSFYEQYF. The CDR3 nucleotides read TGTGCCAGCGGATACCCGATCGGGACTAGCTTCTACGAGCAGTACTTC.

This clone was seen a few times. CDR3 residues: CASSLGAGGGGEKLFF. The CDR3 DNA sequence: TGCGCCAGCAGCTTGGGGGCAGGGGGCGGTGGTGAAAAACTGTTTTTT. This chain connects TRBV5-1 to TRBJ1-4; TRBD1 matches at 8 bases. CDR3 length: 16 residues. Germline loops: CDR1 SGHRS, CDR2 YFSETQ. V dropped 0 bases and J dropped 7; count of bases not matched to a gene: 8.

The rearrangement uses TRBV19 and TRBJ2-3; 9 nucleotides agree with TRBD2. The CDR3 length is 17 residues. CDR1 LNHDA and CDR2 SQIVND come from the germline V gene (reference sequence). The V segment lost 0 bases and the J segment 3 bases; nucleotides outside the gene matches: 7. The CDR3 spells CASSIDHGGGATDTQYF. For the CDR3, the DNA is TGTGCCAGTAGTATAGATCATGGCGGGGGGGCGACAGATACGCAGTATTTT.

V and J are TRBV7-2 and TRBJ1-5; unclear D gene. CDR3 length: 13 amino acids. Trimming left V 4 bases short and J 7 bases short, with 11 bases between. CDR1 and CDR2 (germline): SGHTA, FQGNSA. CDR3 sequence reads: CASSSSPGQPQHF. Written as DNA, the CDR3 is TGTGCCAGCAGCTCCAGTCCCGGGCAGCCCCAGCATTTT.

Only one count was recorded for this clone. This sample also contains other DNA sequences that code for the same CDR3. CDR3 sequence reads: CASSVAGANEQFF. The CDR3 nucleotides are TGTGCTAGCTCGGTAGCGGGGGCCAATGAGCAGTTCTTC. The rearrangement joins TRBV6-5 to TRBJ2-1; 9 bases line up with TRBD2. The CDR3 has 13 amino acids. Germline loops: CDR1 MNHEY, CDR2 SVGAGI.

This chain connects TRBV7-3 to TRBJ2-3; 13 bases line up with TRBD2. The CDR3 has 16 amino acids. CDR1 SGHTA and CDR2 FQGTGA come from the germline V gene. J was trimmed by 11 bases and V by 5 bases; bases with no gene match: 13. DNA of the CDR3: TGTGCCAGCAGCGACAAGACCCGACTAGCGGGGGGTATGCAGTATTTT. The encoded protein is CASSDKTRLAGGMQYF.

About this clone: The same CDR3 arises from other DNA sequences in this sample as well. CDR3 in amino acids: CASSERGEQYF. In DNA form, the CDR3 reads TGTGCCAGCAGTGAACGGGGCGAGCAGTACTTC. The gene calls are TRBV2 and TRBJ2-7, with D perhaps TRBD2 (5 bases). The CDR3 is 11 residues long. The germline V gene has CDR1 SNHLY and CDR2 FYNNEI. Trimming removed 2 bases at V and 6 bases at J, with 5 bases between.

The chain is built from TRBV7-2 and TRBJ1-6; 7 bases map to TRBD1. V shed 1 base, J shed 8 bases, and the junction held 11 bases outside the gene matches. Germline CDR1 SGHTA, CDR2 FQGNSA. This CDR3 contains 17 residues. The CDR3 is CASSLVEFRQGDSPLHF. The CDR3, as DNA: TGTGCCAGCAGCTTAGTCGAGTTCAGGCAGGGGGATTCACCCCTCCACTTT. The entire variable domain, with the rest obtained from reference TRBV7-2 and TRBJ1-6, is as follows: GAGVSQSPSNKVTEKGKDVELRCDPISGHTALYWYRQSLGQGLEFLIYFQGNSAPDKSGLPSDRFSAERTGGSVSTLTIQRTQQEDSAVYLCASSLVEFRQGDSPLHFGNGTRLTVT.

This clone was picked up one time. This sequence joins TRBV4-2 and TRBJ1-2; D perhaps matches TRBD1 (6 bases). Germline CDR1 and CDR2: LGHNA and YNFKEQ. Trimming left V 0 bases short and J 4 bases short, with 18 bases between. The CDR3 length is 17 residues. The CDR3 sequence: CASSQEPRDTDLYGYTF. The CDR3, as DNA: TGTGCCAGCAGCCAAGAGCCCCGGGACACCGACCTCTATGGCTACACCTTC.

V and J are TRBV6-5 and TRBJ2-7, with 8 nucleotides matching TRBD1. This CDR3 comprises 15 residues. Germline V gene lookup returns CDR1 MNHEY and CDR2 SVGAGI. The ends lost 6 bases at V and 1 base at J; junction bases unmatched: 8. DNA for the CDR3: TGTGCCAGCAGCATCGGGACAGGAGGGTCCTACGAGCAGTACTTC. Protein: CASSIGTGGSYEQYF.

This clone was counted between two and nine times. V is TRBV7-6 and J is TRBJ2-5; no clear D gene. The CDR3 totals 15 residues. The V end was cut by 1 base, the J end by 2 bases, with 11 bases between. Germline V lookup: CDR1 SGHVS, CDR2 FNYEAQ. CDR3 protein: CASSLGWQEQETQYF. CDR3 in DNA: TGTGCCAGCAGCTTAGGATGGCAGGAACAAGAGACCCAGTACTTC.

The DNA of the CDR3 is TGTGCCAGCAGCCCAGGGACTAGATACACCTTC. This translates into CASSPGTRYTF. The chain joins TRBV5-4 to TRBJ1-2; D possibly corresponds to TRBD1 (5 bases). Germline V gene sequence: CDR1 SGHNT, CDR2 YYREEE (reference sequence). The CDR3 is made up of 11 amino acids. The V and J ends lost 4 bases and 11 bases respectively, with 12 bases between them.

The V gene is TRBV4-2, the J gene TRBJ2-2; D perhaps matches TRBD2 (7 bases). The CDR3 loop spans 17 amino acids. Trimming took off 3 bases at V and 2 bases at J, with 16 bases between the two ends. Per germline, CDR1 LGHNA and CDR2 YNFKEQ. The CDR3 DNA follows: TGTGCCAGCAGCCAGGGGGCCGGCGGGGGAAACACCGGGGAGCTGTTTTTT. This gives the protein CASSQGAGGGNTGELFF.

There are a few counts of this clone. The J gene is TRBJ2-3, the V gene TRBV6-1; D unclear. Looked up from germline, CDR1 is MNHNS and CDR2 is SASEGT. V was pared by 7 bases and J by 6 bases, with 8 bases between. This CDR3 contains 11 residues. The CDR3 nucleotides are TGTGCCAGCACCTCGCGTGATACGCAGTATTTT. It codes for CASTSRDTQYF.

CDR3 sequence reads: CASSLRPQGGTGELFF. In DNA form, the CDR3 reads TGTGCCAGCAGCTTAAGGCCTCAGGGCGGCACCGGGGAGCTGTTTTTT. The chain carries TRBV11-3 and TRBJ2-2; the D gene is possibly TRBD1 (5 bases). Germline V lookup: CDR1 SGHNT, CDR2 YENEEA. Trimming stripped 2 bases from V and 4 bases from J, with 14 bases between. This CDR3 spans 16 amino acids.